This T cell receptor (beta chain) appears in the sequencing data of a study of blood T cells in healthy people across ages. General study points: Getting older went along with TCR beta diversity per million T cells dropping roughly linearly.

This CDR3 is 15 amino acids long. Per the germline V gene, CDR1 is LNHNV and CDR2 is YYDKDF (reference sequence). Deletions cut 4 bases from V and 0 bases from J, with 12 bases between. The authors ran a second PCR of 7 to 11 cycles using a sample-barcoded 5' primer and a J-beta primer mix. MiXCR, run by TCRdb on the 5' RACE reads, gives a single entry per CDR3 protein. There are approximately 600,000 distinct CDR3 sequences in the sample; under 70% occur only once, and 30% to 40% lies in the top ten. Of note for this clonotype: What it recognizes is unknown. A much larger clone differs by one base, so this may be a read error.

Isolation recovered at least 7 million PBMCs from every sample. Sequenced material: blood. The sequence was collected from a man aged 55 to 70 in good health. The J gene is TRBJ2-5, the V gene TRBV15, with D perhaps TRBD2 (6 bases). The CDR3 DNA reads TGTGCCACCAGCAAGGACTATCGAGACCAAGAGACCCAGTACTTC. Its protein is CATSKDYRDQETQYF.